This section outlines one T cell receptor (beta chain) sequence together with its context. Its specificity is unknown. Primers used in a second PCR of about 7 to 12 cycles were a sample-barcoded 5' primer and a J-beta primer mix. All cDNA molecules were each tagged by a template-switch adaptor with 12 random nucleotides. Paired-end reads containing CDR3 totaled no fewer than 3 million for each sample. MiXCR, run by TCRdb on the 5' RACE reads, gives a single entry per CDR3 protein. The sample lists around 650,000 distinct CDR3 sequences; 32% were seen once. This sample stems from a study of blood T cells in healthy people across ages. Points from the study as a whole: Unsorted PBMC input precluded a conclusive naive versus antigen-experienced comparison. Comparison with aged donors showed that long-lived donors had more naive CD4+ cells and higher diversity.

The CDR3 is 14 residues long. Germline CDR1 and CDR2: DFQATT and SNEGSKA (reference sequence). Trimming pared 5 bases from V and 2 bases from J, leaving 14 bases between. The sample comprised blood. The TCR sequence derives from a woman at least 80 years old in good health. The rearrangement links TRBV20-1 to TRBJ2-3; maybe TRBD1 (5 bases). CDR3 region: CSAPARQFTDTQYF. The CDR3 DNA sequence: TGCAGTGCTCCAGCGAGACAGTTCACAGATACGCAGTATTTT.